Reported below is one T cell receptor beta chain. The entry originates in a study of PD-L1 blockade in urothelial cancer. Study information: Blood yielded a median of around 140,000 T cells per sample.

After removal of 4 bases from V and 6 bases from J, the junction contained 8 bases not matched to a gene. The CDR3 consists of 14 residues. The V gene's germline CDR1 is MDHEN and CDR2 SYDVKM. Here immunoSEQ multiplex PCR was the method, and the copy in TCRdb shows in-frame clones only, minus some. The sample includes 90,000 to 120,000 clones, approximately 85% of them seen just once. Sequenced material: PBMCs, taken around atezolizumab (anti-PD-L1) treatment. This rearrangement joins TRBV28 to TRBJ2-5; 7 bases agree with TRBD1. This sequence originates from a man aged 45-65 years with urothelial cancer. Here the CDR3 reads CASSSYRGWKTQYF. CDR3 DNA: TGTGCCAGCAGTTCCTACAGGGGCTGGAAGACCCAGTACTTC.